This T cell receptor beta chain was obtained from a study of blood T cell repertoires in COVID-19. Study-level information: Samples of COVID-19 (acute and convalescent) were obtained from the United States, Italy and Spain.

V dropped 1 base and J dropped 8; count of bases not matched to a gene: 4. CDR1 and CDR2 (germline): KGHSH, LQKENI. The CDR3 is 13 residues long. Under the authors' procedure: Nucleated cell number was recorded as an estimate derived from reference gene primer amplification. Only in-frame clones appear in the TCRdb table, and some are missing; sequencing was by immunoSEQ multiplex PCR. V and J calls and clone size come straight from that table; D and trimming were deduced from the DNA. The sample has some 56,000 clones; around 67% are singletons. The chain links TRBV18 to TRBJ1-2; TRBD1 matches at 7 bases. The sequenced sample was peripheral blood. The origin of this receptor is a woman aged 45 to 65 with active or convalescent COVID-19. In DNA form, the CDR3 reads TGTGCCAGCTCACCACTGACAGGGCAAGGCTACACCTTC. Protein sequence: CASSPLTGQGYTF. Supplemented by reference TRBV18 and TRBJ1-2, the full variable domain reads NAGVMQNPRHLVRRRGQEARLRCSPMKGHSHVYWYRQLPEEGLKFMVYLQKENIIDESGMPKERFSAEFPKEGPSILRIQQVVRGDSAAYFCASSPLTGQGYTFGSGTRLTVV.